This T cell receptor (beta chain) was identified in a study of identifying expanded T cells in peripheral blood (dated by TCRdb to between 2018 and 2020). Notes on the research overall: Four technical replicates, made by sequencing separate aliquots from the same pool of genomic DNA, were compared pairwise. The research as a whole found: Across all healthy-donor time intervals, the beta-binomial model significantly cut both the number of clones called differentially abundant and the false-positive rate. The binomial model flagged 0.95 to 1.5 differentially abundant clones between technical replicates but approximately 15 over two weeks and 19 over around four weeks. The authors expected that over much longer intervals, such as months to years, biological variance in healthy repertoires might increase even further. Variance in clone template counts between approximately two-week samples significantly increased with total template count across all healthy donors.

TCRbeta CDR3 regions were profiled by bias-controlled multiplex PCR amplification of genomic DNA with the immunoSEQ Assay. As for how the authors treated the data: To quantify the absolute abundance of each unique TCRbeta CDR3 region, the sequences were collapsed and filtered. Differential abundance was assessed using a binomial (Fisher-equivalent) model and a beta-binomial model in which time-dependent variance fitted from healthy donors was added. Any clone with fewer than 5 combined templates was excluded, and a clone was called differentially abundant if its Benjamini-Hochberg FDR was below 0.01. In the beta-binomial model, variance was expressed as a function of the total template count across the two samples, in the form v = (b*log(k)+a)^2. Not all clones reach the TCRdb copy of this immuneACCESS table, which keeps in-frame sequences only. Checked studies attribute under half of the gap to unresolved V genes and leave the rest unexplained. V, J and clone size are taken as reported in that table, and D and trimming were inferred from the DNA itself. The sample records about 50,000 clones, about four fifths of which are singletons. Approximately 17% of the sample lies in the top ten.

CDR1 and CDR2, per the germline V gene, are SGHTA and FQGNSA. The CDR3 starts with the cysteine, ends with the phenylalanine, and has 15 residues. Only the CDR3 DNA is retained, 45 bases long and in frame from the first base. V loses 2 bases, J loses 8 bases, and the germline ends lie 18 bases apart. Comment on this clone: What antigen it recognizes has not been identified. Base-call qualities are not available, and no considerably larger clone is one nucleotide away.

During the collection period, no infections or other immune events were recorded for the healthy donors. To calibrate time-dependent variance in a beta-binomial model of T-cell clone differential abundance, blood repertoires from healthy donors were used as a training cohort. The training cohort included 10 or so healthy donors, of whom 3 were female and 7 were male. An age range of roughly 29 to 65 years, with an average of 43 years, was recorded for the donors. Whole blood, obtained from a commercial supplier, was collected from each healthy donor at three time points spaced around two weeks apart. For immunosequencing, genomic DNA was extracted from whole blood that had not been sorted.

Sequencing used blood. The rearrangement combines TRBV7-2 with TRBJ1-2; the D gene cannot be named for sure. The TCR was taken from a person aged 18 to 75 in good health. The CDR3 region has the sequence CASSLSSYRSRGYTF. The bases are TGTGCCAGCAGCTTATCCTCCTACCGGTCACGGGGCTACACCTTC.